This is a list of T cell receptor beta chains from one sample in a study of T cell changes during pregnancy in multiple sclerosis. This table comes from immunoSEQ multiplex PCR, and its TCRdb copy is limited to in-frame clones, with some not included. Of about 36,000 clones detected, about 92% appear once; the ten largest clones hold about 0.41%. Sequences were derived from CD4+ T cells from peripheral blood mononuclear cells, sampled in the first trimester of pregnancy. Receptor source: a female donor with multiple sclerosis, enrolled in a pregnancy study. CDR3s include the opening cysteine and the closing phenylalanine or tryptophan. The D gene is left open where the match is weak. A clone size is listed for some rows: how often the clone was seen (once, few, many), or a class if it is expanded.

J | size | D | V | DNA | CDR3
TRBJ2-7 | . | TRBD2 | TRBV7-8 | TGTGCCAGCAGTTTAGCGGGAGGCTCCTACGAGCAGTACTTC | CASSLAGGSYEQYF
TRBJ2-1 | . | TRBD2 | TRBV5-1 | TGCGCCAGCAGCCAACCATCAAGCGGGACCTACAATGAGCAGTTCTTC | CASSQPSSGTYNEQFF
TRBJ2-7 | . | . | TRBV9 | TGTGCCAGCAGCGTTACACAGGGCTACGAGCAGTACTTC | CASSVTQGYEQYF
TRBJ2-5 | . | TRBD1 | TRBV18 | TGTGCCAGCTCATCTTCTACAGGGGGCATGGAGACCCAGTACTTC | CASSSSTGGMETQYF
TRBJ2-7 | . | TRBD2 | TRBV5-4 | TGTGCCAGCAGCCCTCCGGGACTAGGGGAGCAGTACTTC | CASSPPGLGEQYF
TRBJ2-1 | . | . | TRBV7-3 | TGTGCCAGCATCCAACTGGGGGGAGTGGGCTACAATGAGCAGTTCTTC | CASIQLGGVGYNEQFF
TRBJ1-5 | few | TRBD1 | TRBV4-1 | TGCGCCAGCAGCCAGGACAGGGTAGGCGATCAGCCCCAGCATTTT | CASSQDRVGDQPQHF
TRBJ2-2 | . | . | TRBV7-9 | TGTGCCAGCAGCGCTGGGGGCAGCCGAACCGGGGAGCTGTTTTTT | CASSAGGSRTGELFF
TRBJ2-6 | . | . | TRBV10-3 | TGTGCCATCAGTGGGGGAAGGGGGTTGACAACAGGCAACTCTGGGGCCAACGTCCTGACTTTC | CAISGGRGLTTGNSGANVLTF
TRBJ1-3 | . | TRBD1 | TRBV7-2 | TGTGCCAGCAGGGGGACAGGGGGCGTTGGAAACACCATATATTTT | CASRGTGGVGNTIYF
TRBJ1-5 | once | . | TRBV28 | TGTGCCAGCAGTTTATTACTGAGGGGGAACCAGCCCCAGCATTTT | CASSLLLRGNQPQHF
TRBJ1-2 | . | . | TRBV5-8 | TGTGCCAGCAGCCTGGGGGGCAGGGTATATGGCTACACCTTC | CASSLGGRVYGYTF
TRBJ2-2 | . | . | TRBV5-1 | TGCGCCAGCAGCACGGGACCACCAGGGGTTAAACGGATCGGGGAGCTGTTTTTT | CASSTGPPGVKRIGELFF
TRBJ2-3 | . | TRBD2 | TRBV2 | TGTGCCAGCAGTGTGGGACTAGCGGCAGCTAATACGCAGTATTTT | CASSVGLAAANTQYF
TRBJ2-7 | . | TRBD2 | TRBV5-1 | TGCGCCAGCAGCCCCGGGACTAGTCAATACGAGCAGTACTTC | CASSPGTSQYEQYF
TRBJ1-2 | . | TRBD1 | TRBV5-8 | TGTGCCAGCAGCTTGGCCGGGGGACAGTTCTATGGCTACACCTTC | CASSLAGGQFYGYTF
TRBJ2-3 | few | TRBD2 | TRBV2 | TGTGCCAGCAGTTTAGCGGGGGGGCCCACAGATACGCAGTATTTT | CASSLAGGPTDTQYF
TRBJ2-5 | once | TRBD2 | TRBV4-3 | TGCGCCAGCAGCCAAGGGCTAGCGGGGGTAGAGACCCAGTACTTC | CASSQGLAGVETQYF
TRBJ1-1 | . | . | TRBV10-1 | TGCGCCAGCAGCAGGGTATTGGACACTGAAGCTTTCTTT | CASSRVLDTEAFF
TRBJ2-6 | . | TRBD2 | TRBV27 | TGTGCCAGCACCCCAAGGATCCTAGCGGGAGGCATTAAGAGCTCTGGGGCCAACGTCCTGACTTTC | CASTPRILAGGIKSSGANVLTF
TRBJ2-2 | . | TRBD2 | TRBV6-5 | TGTGCCAGCAGTTCGACTAGCGGGGGGGCCGCCGGGGAGCTGTTTTTT | CASSSTSGGAAGELFF
TRBJ1-1 | . | . | TRBV5-1 | TGCGCCAGCAGCTTTTGGGGCGGGAACACTGAAGCTTTCTTT | CASSFWGGNTEAFF
TRBJ2-1 | . | TRBD2 | TRBV4-1 | TGCGCCAGCAGCCAAGTCTTAGGTAGCGGGGTGGTCTACAATGAGCAGTTCTTC | CASSQVLGSGVVYNEQFF
TRBJ1-2 | . | . | TRBV28 | TGTGCCAGCAGTCCAGGGAACTATGGCTACACCTTC | CASSPGNYGYTF
TRBJ1-5 | . | . | TRBV19 | TGTGCCAGTAGTACAAATCAGCCCCAGCATTTT | CASSTNQPQHF